The clone carrying this T cell receptor (beta chain) showed up just a few times. The antigen remains undetermined. TCRdb reanalysed the 5' RACE reads using MiXCR and keeps one entry per CDR3 protein. The sample includes some 400,000 distinct CDR3 sequences, under 25% of them seen just once. The source of the sample is a study of CD8 T cells in ankylosing spondylitis. Study findings and constraints: In ankylosing spondylitis blood, a motif of seven to nine highly homologous TCR beta variants appeared characteristic.

The CDR3 has 13 residues. V shed 7 bases and J 6 bases; nucleotides not matched to a gene: 8. CDR1 and CDR2 (germline): DFQATT, SNEGSKA (reference sequence). The chain recombines TRBV20-1 with TRBJ1-5, with TRBD1 identical over 8 bases. The source is a male donor with ankylosing spondylitis. The sequencing sample was made of blood, either unsorted or a sorted T cell fraction (not recorded which). CDR3 protein: CSVLGQGAQPQHF. CDR3 DNA sequence: TGCAGTGTCCTCGGACAGGGTGCTCAGCCCCAGCATTTT.